The 4 T cell receptor beta chains reported below all come from one sample, sequenced in a study of PD-L1 blockade in urothelial cancer. Indicated time point: pretreatment peripheral blood. Some clones are missing from TCRdb's copy, which holds only in-frame ones; the method was immunoSEQ multiplex PCR. The repertoire includes over 100,000 clones, roughly 83% of them detected once, and roughly 3.2% sits in the top ten. The source was PBMCs, collected around atezolizumab (anti-PD-L1) treatment. The receptors here all came from a man aged 45-65 years with urothelial cancer.

This chain joins TRBV5-1 and TRBJ2-7, with a weak D call TRBD1 (5 bases). CDR1 and CDR2 from the germline V gene are SGHRS and YFSETQ. V dropped 0 bases and J dropped 2 bases, with 15 bases sitting between them. The CDR3 runs 16 residues. For the CDR3, the DNA is TGCGCCAGCAGCTTGGAGGGGCAAGGCTCGCCCTACGAGCAGTACTTC. Translating gives CASSLEGQGSPYEQYF.

The chain combines TRBV5-1 with TRBJ2-7; the D gene is possibly TRBD2 (6 bases). CDR1 and CDR2 (germline): SGHRS, YFSETQ. The CDR3 runs 14 residues. The ends were cut back, 4 bases at V and 2 bases at J, with 13 bases in the middle. The CDR3 DNA is TGCGCCAGCAGCAACGCGGGACGGACCTACGAGCAGTACTTC. The encoded protein is CASSNAGRTYEQYF. Based on the CDR3 plus reference TRBV5-1 and TRBJ2-7, the full variable domain is KAGVTQTPRYLIKTRGQQVTLSCSPISGHRSVSWYQQTPGQGLQFLFEYFSETQRNKGNFPGRFSGRQFSNSRSEMNVSTLELGDSALYLCASSNAGRTYEQYFGPGTRLTVT.

The V and J genes are TRBV2 and TRBJ1-2, with D uncertain. Germline V gives CDR1 SNHLY, CDR2 FYNNEI. The CDR3 contains 13 residues. The ends were cut back, 8 bases at V and 7 bases at J, with 17 bases in the middle. Written as DNA, the CDR3 is TGTGCCAGCCGGACCTCTCTGGCGGGTGGCTACACCTTC. Translation gives CASRTSLAGGYTF.

A single count supports this clone. The rearrangement uses TRBV11-2 and TRBJ2-7; 7 bases align to TRBD1. CDR3 length equals 14 residues. Germline V gene sequence: CDR1 SGHAT, CDR2 FQNNGV. V shed 5 bases and J 3 bases; nucleotides not matched to a gene: 7. CDR3 DNA: TGTGCCAGCAGCACCCGACAGGGATTCTACGAGCAGTACTTC. Its protein is CASSTRQGFYEQYF.